This T cell receptor (beta chain) was documented in a study of blood T cell repertoires in COVID-19. Measured with immunoSEQ multiplex PCR; TCRdb has only the in-frame clones, and not every one. Of fewer than 200,000 clones listed, 60% to 85% are singletons. Trimming took 0 bases from V and 4 from J; bases not matched to a gene: 6. This CDR3 comprises 15 residues. The germline CDR1 and CDR2 sequences are SGHDT and YYEEEE. The V gene is TRBV5-6, the J gene TRBJ2-5, with 7 bases identical to TRBD2. The clonotype comes from a woman aged 60-70 years with COVID-19, enrolled during active disease. The source material was peripheral blood. CDR3 nucleotides: TGTGCCAGCAGCTTGGGGGGAGGGCCCGCAGAGACCCAGTACTTC. It encodes CASSLGGGPAETQYF.